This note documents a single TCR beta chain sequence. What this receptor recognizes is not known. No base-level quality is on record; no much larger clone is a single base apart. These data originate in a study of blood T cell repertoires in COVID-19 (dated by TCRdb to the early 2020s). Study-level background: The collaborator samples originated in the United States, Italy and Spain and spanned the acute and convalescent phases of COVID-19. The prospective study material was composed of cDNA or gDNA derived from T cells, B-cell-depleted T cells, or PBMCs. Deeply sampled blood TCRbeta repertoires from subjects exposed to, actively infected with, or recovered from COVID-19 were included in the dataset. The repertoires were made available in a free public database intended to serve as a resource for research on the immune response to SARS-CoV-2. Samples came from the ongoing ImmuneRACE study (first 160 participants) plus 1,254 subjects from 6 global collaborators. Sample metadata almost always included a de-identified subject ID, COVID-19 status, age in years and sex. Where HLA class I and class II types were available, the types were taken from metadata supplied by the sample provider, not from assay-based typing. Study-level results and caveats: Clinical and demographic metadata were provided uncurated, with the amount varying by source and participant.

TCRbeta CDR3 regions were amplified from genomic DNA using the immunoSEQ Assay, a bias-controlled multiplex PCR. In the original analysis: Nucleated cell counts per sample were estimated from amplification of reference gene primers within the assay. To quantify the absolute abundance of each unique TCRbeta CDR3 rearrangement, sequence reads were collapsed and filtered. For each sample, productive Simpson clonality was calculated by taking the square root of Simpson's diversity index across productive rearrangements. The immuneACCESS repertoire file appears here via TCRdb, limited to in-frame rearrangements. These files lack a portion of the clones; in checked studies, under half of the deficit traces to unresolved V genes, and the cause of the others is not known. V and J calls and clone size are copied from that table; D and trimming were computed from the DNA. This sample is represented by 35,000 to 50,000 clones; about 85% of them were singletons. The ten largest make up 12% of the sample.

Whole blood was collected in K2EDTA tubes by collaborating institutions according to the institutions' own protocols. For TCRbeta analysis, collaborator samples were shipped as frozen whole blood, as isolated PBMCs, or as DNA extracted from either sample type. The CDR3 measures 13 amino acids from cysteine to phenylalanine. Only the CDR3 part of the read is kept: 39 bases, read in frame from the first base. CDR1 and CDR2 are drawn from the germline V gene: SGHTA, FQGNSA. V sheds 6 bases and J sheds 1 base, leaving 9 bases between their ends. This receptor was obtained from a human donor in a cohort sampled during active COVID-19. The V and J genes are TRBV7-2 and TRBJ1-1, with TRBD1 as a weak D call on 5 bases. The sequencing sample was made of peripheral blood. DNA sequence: TGTGCCAGCAGACCTCAGGGGAACACTGAAGCTTTCTTT. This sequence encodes CASRPQGNTEAFF.